The 15 T cell receptor beta chains in this list originate from one sample, sequenced in a study of early T cells in non-severe SARS-CoV-2 infection. TCRdb re-derived calls from the 5' RACE reads in MiXCR, one entry per CDR3 protein. The sample carries roughly 65,000 distinct CDR3 sequences, about a tenth recorded once. Sequenced material: whole blood. The receptors were sampled from an adult who was a healthcare worker with PCR-confirmed SARS-CoV-2 infection or an uninfected control (not recorded which).

This clonotype showed up many times. The chain employs TRBV7-3 and TRBJ2-2; D remains unclear. Per germline, CDR1 SGHTA and CDR2 FQGTGA. The CDR3 is made up of 15 amino acids. Trimming left V 1 base short and J 0 bases short, with 6 bases between. The CDR3 sequence: CASSLSGANTGELFF. The CDR3 coding sequence is TGTGCCAGCAGCTTAAGTGGTGCGAACACCGGGGAGCTGTTTTTT.

This clonotype was detected many times. This chain links TRBV29-1 with TRBJ2-1; D is possibly TRBD1 (5 bases). The V end was cut by 4 bases, the J end by 3 bases, with 7 bases between. The CDR3 runs to 12 residues. CDR1 and CDR2 from the germline V gene are SQVTM and ANQGSEA. The CDR3 DNA reads as TGCAGCGTTGGCAGGGACTACAATGAGCAGTTCTTC. Protein: CSVGRDYNEQFF.

The rearrangement joins TRBV11-2 to TRBJ1-1; 8 positions match TRBD1. Trimming at V came to 5 bases and at J to 5 bases, leaving 10 bases not matched to a gene. Germline V CDR1 and CDR2: SGHAT, FQNNGV. CDR3 size: 15 residues. The CDR3 protein is CASSPLRDRRTEAFF. CDR3 bases: TGTGCCAGCAGCCCACTCCGGGACAGGAGGACTGAAGCTTTCTTT.

This clonotype appeared a few times. Relative to the germline gene, one junction end is altered; a read error may explain this. The chain employs TRBV4-1 and TRBJ2-7; 7 nucleotides line up with TRBD2. This CDR3 has 15 amino acids. Germline values: CDR1 MGHRA, CDR2 YSYEKL. The CDR3 DNA sequence: TGCGCCAGCAGCCAAAGGTGGGCGGGAGATTGGGAGCGGTACTTC. As protein: CASSQRWAGDWERYF.

This clonotype occurred many times. The chain links TRBV30 to TRBJ2-6; D remains ambiguous. Germline loops: CDR1 GTSNPN, CDR2 SVGIG (reference sequence). V lost 0 bases and J lost 0, with 3 bases in between. The CDR3 contains 14 residues. The DNA for the CDR3 is TGTGCCTGGAGTGTAGGCTCTGGGGCCAACGTCCTGACTTTC. Translating it yields CAWSVGSGANVLTF.

This clonotype was counted many times. The chain employs TRBV20-1 and TRBJ2-7; D unresolved. V shed 3 bases and J shed 3 bases, with 6 bases lying between them. CDR1 and CDR2 from the germline V gene are DFQATT and SNEGSKA (reference sequence). This CDR3 is 11 amino acids long. The CDR3 DNA reads TGCAGTGCTAGTATGGACTACGAGCAGTACTTC. Its protein product is CSASMDYEQYF.

This clonotype was seen repeatedly, ten times or more. The chain is built from TRBV18 and TRBJ1-1; TRBD1 might be the D (6 bases). V was shortened by 1 base and J by 1 base, with 16 bases between the two germline ends. Per germline, CDR1 KGHSH and CDR2 LQKENI. The CDR3 is 17 residues long. The CDR3 loop reads CASSPLSANRANTEAFF. In DNA form, the CDR3 reads TGTGCCAGCTCACCACTCTCGGCGAACAGGGCGAACACTGAAGCTTTCTTT.

This clonotype has more than one count but fewer than ten. CDR3 in DNA: TGTGCCAGCAGTAGGAACCTCCCAGCGACTAACTATGGCTACACCTTC. Translating gives CASSRNLPATNYGYTF. The chain uses TRBV6-5 and TRBJ1-2; D not certain. The V and J ends lost 5 bases and 0 bases respectively, with 16 bases between them. The germline gives CDR1 MNHEY, CDR2 SVGAGI. The CDR3 spans 16 residues.

The chain has TRBV6-1 and TRBJ1-6, with 8 bases identical to TRBD1. The CDR3 has 14 amino acids. J gave up 10 bases and V 0 bases, and 2 bases lay outside the gene matches. Germline values: CDR1 MNHNS, CDR2 SASEGT. CDR3 amino acids: CASSEAGTGSPLHF. The CDR3 coding sequence is TGTGCCAGCAGTGAAGCCGGGACAGGATCACCCCTCCACTTT.

This clonotype has only a few counts. V and J are TRBV2 and TRBJ1-1; D is ambiguous. The CDR3 extends over 10 amino acids. Germline V gives CDR1 SNHLY, CDR2 FYNNEI. Trimming pared 7 bases from V and 9 bases from J, leaving 9 bases between. CDR3 protein: CASILGKAFF. The CDR3 DNA reads as TGTGCCAGCATCCTGGGGAAAGCTTTCTTT.

This chain joins TRBV5-4 and TRBJ2-1; 7 bases are shared with TRBD2. Germline CDR1 and CDR2: SGHNT and YYREEE (reference sequence). Trimming cost V 0 bases and J 2 bases; bases outside gene matches: 2. CDR3 length: 15 amino acids. The CDR3 here is CASSLGLAAYNEQFF. CDR3 bases: TGTGCCAGCAGCTTGGGGCTAGCGGCCTACAATGAGCAGTTCTTC.

The V and J genes are TRBV7-8 and TRBJ2-7, with 11 bases that match TRBD2. V was clipped by 4 bases and J by 4 bases; unmatched bases: 6. This CDR3 comprises 15 residues. The germline V gene has CDR1 SGHVS and CDR2 FQNEAQ. The CDR3 sequence: CASSSRLAGQYEQYF. In DNA form, the CDR3 reads TGTGCCAGCAGCTCCCGACTAGCGGGACAGTACGAGCAGTACTTC.

This clonotype was detected only a few times. The chain couples TRBV11-2 to TRBJ2-2; 9 bases are shared with TRBD1. This CDR3 comprises 17 residues. V shed 7 bases, J shed 1 base, and the junction held 10 bases outside the gene matches. Germline assignment: CDR1 SGHAT and CDR2 FQNNGV. CDR3 sequence reads: CASKTLQGARNTGELFF. In DNA, the CDR3 is TGTGCCAGCAAAACCCTACAGGGGGCGCGGAACACCGGGGAGCTGTTTTTT.

This chain connects TRBV18 to TRBJ1-4; D gene ambiguous. This CDR3 has 15 residues. Germline CDR1 and CDR2: KGHSH and LQKENI. Between the trimmed V and J ends, which lost 8 bases and 2 bases, there was a span of 15 bases. DNA of the CDR3: TGTGCCAGCCAGGAGAGAGAGGCCACTAATGAAAAACTGTTTTTT. Translation gives CASQEREATNEKLFF.

This clonotype came up many times. The chain uses TRBV28 and TRBJ1-5; D gene unclear. The CDR3 is made up of 13 amino acids. CDR1 and CDR2 from the germline V gene are MDHEN and SYDVKM. Trimming stripped 10 bases from V and 7 bases from J, with 17 bases between. The CDR3 sequence: CATRGGSGQPQHF. In DNA form, the CDR3 reads TGTGCCACCAGAGGAGGATCGGGACAGCCCCAGCATTTT.